Below, 22 T cell receptor beta chains from the same sample are listed, as sequenced in a study of radiation and T cells in renal cell carcinoma. As to time point: blood 2 weeks post-SBRT. Regarding treatment: 15 Gy SBRT to primary tumor, nephrectomy 4 weeks later. The protocol was immunoSEQ multiplex PCR, while the TCRdb copy is restricted to in-frame clones and leaves out a portion. Of some 150,000 clones listed, roughly 87% were seen once; the top ten hold 13%. Source: blood, taken from a patient whose treatment included radiotherapy and nephrectomy. These receptors originate from a woman aged 45-60 years with renal cell carcinoma.

V is TRBV14 and J is TRBJ1-2, with D perhaps TRBD1 (5 bases). The germline V gene has CDR1 SGHDN and CDR2 FVKESK. V was shortened by 0 bases and J by 4 bases, with 9 bases between the two germline ends. The CDR3 covers 14 residues. The DNA of the CDR3 is TGTGCCAGCAGCCAAGAAGCAGGGATCTATGGCTACACCTTC. The encoded protein is CASSQEAGIYGYTF. Full variable domain (rest looked up from reference TRBV14 and TRBJ1-2): EAGVTQFPSHSVIEKGQTVTLRCDPISGHDNLYWYRRVMGKEIKFLLHFVKESKQDESGMPNNRFLAERTGGTYSTLKVQPAELEDSGVYFCASSQEAGIYGYTFGSGTRLTVV.

The chain couples TRBV6-1 to TRBJ2-7, with D tentatively TRBD2 (5 bases). CDR1 is MNHNS, CDR2 SASEGT, per germline. Trimming removed 1 base at V and 4 bases at J, with 11 bases between. The CDR3 covers 14 residues. CDR3 nucleotides: TGTGCCAGCAGTGAAGGAGGGCAGGTTTACGAGCAGTACTTC. It specifies CASSEGGQVYEQYF.

The chain is built from TRBV14 and TRBJ2-7; D ambiguous. The germline V gene encodes CDR1 SGHDN and CDR2 FVKESK. V lost 5 bases, J lost 3 bases, and 17 bases lay in between. There are 15 residues in the CDR3. The CDR3, as DNA: TGTGCCAGCAGCGGTACCGGCTCCGGTCGCTACGAGCAGTACTTC. This gives the protein CASSGTGSGRYEQYF. Combining the CDR3 with reference TRBV14 and TRBJ2-7 gives the whole variable domain EAGVTQFPSHSVIEKGQTVTLRCDPISGHDNLYWYRRVMGKEIKFLLHFVKESKQDESGMPNNRFLAERTGGTYSTLKVQPAELEDSGVYFCASSGTGSGRYEQYFGPGTRLTVT.

The chain combines TRBV9 with TRBJ1-1; D call uncertain. Trimming shortened V by 4 bases and J by 0 bases, and 16 bases separated the two germline ends. From germline, CDR1 is SGDLS and CDR2 YYNGEE. This CDR3 comprises 16 residues. CDR3 loop: CASSLRPSTMNTEAFF. CDR3 nucleotides: TGTGCCAGCAGCCTACGGCCATCTACTATGAACACTGAAGCTTTCTTT.

The V gene is TRBV6-5, the J gene TRBJ2-2; D unclear. CDR3 length equals 16 residues. The germline gives CDR1 MNHEY, CDR2 SVGAGI. V lost 0 bases and J 0 bases, leaving 8 bases between the germline ends. The CDR3 region has the DNA TGTGCCAGCAGTTACTCGTGGGCCTCGAACACCGGGGAGCTGTTTTTT. Its protein product is CASSYSWASNTGELFF.

The rearrangement joins TRBV10-1 to TRBJ2-3, with a tentative D call TRBD1 (5 bases). The CDR3 has 15 amino acids. Germline-derived CDR1 and CDR2 are WNHNN and SYGVQD (reference sequence). With 3 bases removed from V and 3 bases from J, the gap between germline ends came to 13 bases. As DNA, the CDR3 is TGCGCCAGCAGTGACCCAGGGTTGGGGACAGATACGCAGTATTTT. Translating it yields CASSDPGLGTDTQYF.

J is TRBJ1-2 and V is TRBV7-6; 8 positions agree with TRBD1. Germline CDR1 SGHVS, CDR2 FNYEAQ. V trimming: 5 bases; J trimming: 2 bases; junction bases outside the gene matches: 7. This CDR3 is built from 15 residues. CDR3 nucleotides: TGTGCCAGCAGCCCGTCAGGGGGCGGGAACTATGGCTACACCTTC. Amino acid sequence: CASSPSGGGNYGYTF.

The chain recombines TRBV6-6 with TRBJ1-2; weak D call: TRBD1 (5 bases). V shed 3 bases and J shed 5 bases, with 10 bases lying between them. The CDR3 spans 13 residues. Germline V gene lookup returns CDR1 MNHNY and CDR2 SVGAGI (reference sequence). CDR3 region: CASSYGAGYGYTF. For the CDR3, the DNA is TGTGCCAGCAGTTATGGGGCTGGGTATGGCTACACCTTC.

This clone was seen a single time. The chain couples TRBV4-2 to TRBJ2-3; tentative D call: TRBD2 (6 bases). Trimming left V 4 bases short and J 6 bases short, with 23 bases between. The CDR3 contains 17 residues. Germline V lookup: CDR1 LGHNA, CDR2 YNFKEQ. This CDR3 is CASSRILRDSGRDTQYF. DNA of the CDR3: TGTGCCAGCAGCCGCATTCTCCGGGACTCCGGCCGCGATACGCAGTATTTT.

The chain recombines TRBV7-8 with TRBJ1-5; TRBD1 is a possible D gene (5 bases). CDR3 length: 14 amino acids. The V gene lost 5 bases and the J gene lost 4 bases, with 12 bases spanning the gap. Germline loops: CDR1 SGHVS, CDR2 FQNEAQ. The CDR3 DNA is TGTGCCAGCAGCCCCGGGGACGGGAATCAGCCCCAGCATTTT. It is translated as CASSPGDGNQPQHF.

This clone appeared once. The chain recombines TRBV2 with TRBJ2-3, with 8 positions matching TRBD1. The CDR3 spans 14 residues. The ends lost 10 bases at V and 4 bases at J; junction bases unmatched: 10. Looked up from germline, CDR1 is SNHLY and CDR2 is FYNNEI. The CDR3: CATRTGGIADTQYF. CDR3 sequence (DNA): TGTGCCACCAGAACAGGGGGTATCGCAGATACGCAGTATTTT.

CDR3: CASSQEDREHEKLFF. CDR3 DNA sequence: TGCGCCAGCAGCCAAGAGGACAGGGAGCATGAAAAACTGTTTTTT. This chain links TRBV4-3 with TRBJ1-4; TRBD1 agrees at 8 bases. CDR1 is LGHNA, CDR2 YSLEER, per germline. Losses at the gene ends were 0 bases for V and 6 bases for J; bases not matched to a gene: 3. The length of the CDR3 is 15 residues.

V gene TRBV5-1 combines with J gene TRBJ1-2, with TRBD1 identical over 10 bases. From germline, CDR1 is SGHRS and CDR2 YFSETQ. This CDR3 is 17 amino acids long. V trimming: 7 bases; J trimming: 5 bases; junction bases outside the gene matches: 17. The CDR3 sequence: CASSPAPTGGTGYGYTF. The CDR3, as DNA: TGCGCCAGCTCCCCAGCCCCGACAGGGGGCACTGGGTATGGCTACACCTTC.

The CDR3 DNA reads TGTGCCAGCAGCTTATCCAGATCCTACGAGCAGTACTTC. It encodes CASSLSRSYEQYF. The rearrangement uses TRBV11-1 and TRBJ2-7; D call uncertain. Germline V gene sequence: CDR1 SGHAT, CDR2 FQDESV (reference sequence). CDR3 size: 13 residues. V gave up 2 bases and J gave up 1 base, with 6 bases separating them.

The chain recombines TRBV6-6 with TRBJ1-2; 9 positions agree with TRBD1. The CDR3 consists of 15 residues. The V segment lost 2 bases and the J segment 4 bases; nucleotides outside the gene matches: 5. Germline V gives CDR1 MNHNY, CDR2 SVGAGI (reference sequence). The CDR3 sequence: CASSYRDRVAYGYTF. CDR3 nucleotide sequence: TGTGCCAGCAGTTACAGGGACAGGGTTGCCTATGGCTACACCTTC.

The chain recombines TRBV11-2 with TRBJ1-5; D is ambiguous. Trimming took off 0 bases at V and 11 bases at J, with 11 bases between the two ends. CDR3 length equals 13 residues. Germline V gene lookup returns CDR1 SGHAT and CDR2 FQNNGV. This chain's CDR3 is CASSLDLSSAQHF. CDR3 coding DNA: TGTGCCAGCAGCTTAGATCTGTCCTCGGCCCAGCATTTT.

V gene TRBV5-5 combines with J gene TRBJ1-1; D unclear. Trimming took 5 bases from V and 1 from J, leaving 9 bases between them. The CDR3 is 13 amino acids. Germline-derived CDR1 and CDR2 are SGHKS and YYEKEE (reference sequence). For the CDR3, the DNA is TGTGCCAGCAGTTCCCCTTCGAACACTGAAGCTTTCTTT. Translated, it gives CASSSPSNTEAFF.

This sequence joins TRBV5-4 and TRBJ1-3; no definite D call. From germline, CDR1 is SGHNT and CDR2 YYREEE (reference sequence). Trimming removed 1 base at V and 0 bases at J, with 8 bases between. This CDR3 has 15 residues. In DNA, the CDR3 is TGTGCCAGCAGCTTGAGGCCGAGCTCTGGAAACACCATATATTTT. This sequence encodes CASSLRPSSGNTIYF.

This rearrangement joins TRBV6-6 to TRBJ2-7; D remains unclear. The CDR3 has 14 amino acids. Trimming left V 6 bases short and J 2 bases short, with 14 bases between. From germline, CDR1 is MNHNY and CDR2 SVGAGI (reference sequence). CDR3 amino acids: CASSLPEKTYEQYF. CDR3 sequence (DNA): TGTGCCAGCAGCCTCCCGGAGAAAACCTACGAGCAGTACTTC.

This rearrangement joins TRBV19 to TRBJ2-7; a possible D gene is TRBD1 (5 bases). The V gene lost 5 bases and the J gene lost 2 bases, with 13 bases spanning the gap. The CDR3 runs to 14 residues. Germline-derived CDR1 and CDR2 are LNHDA and SQIVND (reference sequence). The CDR3, as DNA: TGTGCCAGTAGTTTCGCGACAGCTACCTACGAGCAGTACTTC. Amino acids: CASSFATATYEQYF.

The CDR3 loop is CASSPEGLLPNQPQHF. The DNA of the CDR3 is TGTGCCAGCTCACCCGAAGGACTGCTGCCAAATCAGCCCCAGCATTTT. The chain couples TRBV18 to TRBJ1-5; D gene ambiguous. The V and J ends lost 3 bases and 4 bases respectively, with 16 bases between them. The CDR3 spans 16 residues. CDR1 is KGHSH, CDR2 LQKENI, per germline.

The genes are TRBV19 and TRBJ1-6, with 7 bases fitting TRBD1. V shed 4 bases, J shed 8 bases, and the junction held 8 bases outside the gene matches. CDR1 LNHDA and CDR2 SQIVND come from the germline V gene (reference sequence). This CDR3 spans 15 amino acids. The CDR3 region has the DNA TGTGCCAGTAGTACCGGGACAGACCCTTATTCACCCCTCCACTTT. This sequence encodes CASSTGTDPYSPLHF.